This T cell receptor beta chain was retrieved from a study of lymphopenia after photon versus proton radiotherapy. Study-level findings and limits: Photon-treated patients lost naive T cells and TCR diversity; proton-treated stayed stable. After lymphocyte nadir, photon-treated repertoires showed oligoclonal expansion, especially CD8+ Temra.

For this clone: Its specificity is not known.

Produced via immunoSEQ multiplex PCR; TCRdb's table is partial and in-frame only. The sample carries about 160,000 clones, 80% to 90% recorded once. Germline-derived CDR1 and CDR2 are SGHVS and FNYEAQ. CDR3 length: 13 residues. Deletions cut 2 bases from V and 4 bases from J, with 8 bases between. This receptor was obtained from a man aged 45-60 years with gastric cancer. The chain joins TRBV7-6 to TRBJ1-2; D may be TRBD1 (5 bases). The sample was peripheral blood, taken from a patient treated with photon-based radiotherapy. In DNA form, the CDR3 reads TGTGCCAGCAGCTTACCAGGGTTCTATGGCTACACCTTC. This encodes CASSLPGFYGYTF.